This TCR beta chain originates from a study of OX40 agonist ivuxolimab in advanced cancers. Study information: As their treatment, patients were administered ivuxolimab, an agonistic anti-OX40 (CD134) antibody.

Sequencing used immunoSEQ multiplex PCR; TCRdb keeps in-frame clones, though not all of them. This sample has tens of thousands of clones, with 70% to 90% found just once. With 0 bases removed from V and 4 bases from J, the gap between germline ends came to 7 bases. The CDR3 is 13 residues long. CDR1 SEHNR and CDR2 FQNEAQ come from the germline V gene (reference sequence). This TCR derives from an adult with an advanced solid tumor such as melanoma, head and neck, liver or kidney cancer. The sample consisted of CD4+ or CD8+ T cells sorted from blood, taken in a trial of the OX40 agonist ivuxolimab. This rearrangement joins TRBV7-9 to TRBJ2-7; D unclear. In nucleotides, the CDR3 is TGTGCCAGCAGCTTAGCCGCCGGATACGAGCAGTACTTC. It is translated as CASSLAAGYEQYF.